These 24 T cell receptor beta chains originate from one sample sequenced in a study of CXCR3-negative and CXCR3-positive naive CD8 T cells. Study-wide findings and caveats: For CXCR3-positive naive cells, TRB CDR3s were more hydrophobic than those of CXCR3-negative naive cells.

These TCRs are of unknown antigen specificity. UMI-labeled TRB cDNA libraries were prepared by 5' RACE. TCRdb re-called the 5' RACE reads; one entry per CDR3 protein, DNA not given. The ten most abundant clones cover 0.62% of a sample with tens of thousands of distinct CDR3 sequences. Sequenced material: naive CXCR3+ CD8+ T cells from blood. Subset reported: CD45RO-CCR7+CD27+CD95- naive CD8+ T cells expressing CXCR3 (TNR3+). These TCRs come from a human donor in good health. Some clones in this sample may be carry-over from other donors' samples.

V is TRBV9 and J is TRBJ2-7; TCRdb names TRBD2, which stays unverified in the absence of DNA. The CDR3 consists of 16 residues. Per germline, CDR1 SGDLS and CDR2 YYNGEE. CDR3 sequence: CASSVEGRTEPYEQYF.

The chain couples TRBV7-9 to TRBJ2-2; the TCRdb D gene call, TRBD1, has no DNA to confirm it. In germline, CDR1 is SEHNR, CDR2 FQNEAQ (reference sequence). This CDR3 has 16 residues. The CDR3 spells CASQQLRDRATGELFF.

The chain recombines TRBV29-1 with TRBJ2-1; without DNA, the TCRdb call of TRBD1 cannot be checked. In germline, CDR1 is SQVTM, CDR2 ANQGSEA. CDR3 length equals 14 residues. CDR3 region: CSSGGTGSFDEQFF.

The chain has TRBV19 and TRBJ2-1; TCRdb outputs TRBD2, but without DNA this stays unchecked. The CDR3 extends over 14 amino acids. The germline gives CDR1 LNHDA, CDR2 SQIVND (reference sequence). Here the CDR3 reads CASSPGTSLNEQFF.

This chain uses TRBV12-3 or TRBV12-4 with TRBJ2-7. The CDR3 has 14 residues. The CDR3 loop reads CASSPAGGSDEQYF.

The chain employs TRBV6-2 or TRBV6-3 and TRBJ2-1; lacking DNA, the TRBD2 call made by TCRdb goes unchecked. Germline V gives CDR1 MNHEY, CDR2 SVGEGT. CDR3 length: 15 amino acids. CDR3 residues: CASKVPSGRLDEQFF.

V usage is TRBV28 and J usage is TRBJ1-1; checking the TCRdb D call of TRBD1 is not possible without DNA. CDR3 length equals 15 residues. The germline V gene encodes CDR1 MDHEN and CDR2 SYDVKM. The CDR3 is CASSLRGAPDTEAFF.

V gene TRBV4-3 combines with J gene TRBJ2-7; TCRdb picks TRBD1, but there is no DNA to check that call. There are 15 residues in the CDR3. Per the germline V gene, CDR1 is LGHNA and CDR2 is YSLEER. This CDR3 is CASSNTRGPTYEQYF.

The chain carries TRBV7-9 and TRBJ2-7; the D call from TCRdb, TRBD2, cannot be confirmed without DNA. There are 14 residues in the CDR3. Germline CDR1 is SEHNR and CDR2 is FQNEAQ (reference sequence). The CDR3 region is CASSYYGGPGEQYF.

This chain's CDR3 is CASSPALSGNTEAFF. The gene calls are TRBV7-8 and TRBJ1-1; TCRdb lists TRBD1, though no DNA is available to test this call. Per the germline V gene, CDR1 is SGHVS and CDR2 is FQNEAQ. The CDR3 extends over 15 amino acids. The whole variable domain, filled in from reference TRBV7-8 and TRBJ1-1, reads GAGVSQSPRYKVAKRGQDVALRCDPISGHVSLFWYQQALGQGPEFLTYFQNEAQLDKSGLPSDRFFAERPEGSVSTLKIQRTQQEDSAVYLCASSPALSGNTEAFFGQGTRLTVV.

The CDR3 sequence: CSARDHWGFGSYEQYF. The chain couples TRBV20-1 to TRBJ2-7; no DNA is available, so the TRBD1 call from TCRdb remains unchecked. Germline-derived CDR1 and CDR2 are DFQATT and SNEGSKA (reference sequence). This CDR3 has 16 residues.

CDR3 in amino acids: CASSQDRERGRYNEQFF. V is TRBV4-1 and J is TRBJ2-1; TCRdb picks TRBD1, but there is no DNA to check that call. The germline CDR1 and CDR2 sequences are MGHRA and YSYEKL. The CDR3 has 17 residues.

The genes are TRBV12-3 or TRBV12-4 and TRBJ1-2. This CDR3 spans 11 amino acids. The chain's CDR3 is CASSDPAGYTF.

CDR3 sequence reads: CSARGGNRAQGPQETQYF. The chain uses TRBV20-1 and TRBJ2-5; lacking DNA, the TRBD2 call made by TCRdb goes unchecked. The CDR3 runs to 18 residues. Germline V gene data show CDR1 as DFQATT and CDR2 as SNEGSKA (reference sequence).

The chain links TRBV20-1 to TRBJ1-1; TCRdb names TRBD1, which stays unverified in the absence of DNA. This CDR3 spans 14 amino acids. Germline V gene sequence: CDR1 DFQATT, CDR2 SNEGSKA (reference sequence). The chain's CDR3 is CSAISGRGWTEAFF.

J is TRBJ2-7 and V is TRBV6-2 or TRBV6-3; TCRdb lists TRBD2, though no DNA is available to test this call. This CDR3 contains 11 residues. Germline CDR1 is MNHEY and CDR2 is SVGEGT. The CDR3 loop is CASSGAYEQYF.

The genes are TRBV2 and TRBJ2-7; TCRdb picks TRBD1, but there is no DNA to check that call. The CDR3 is made up of 17 amino acids. Germline CDR1 is SNHLY and CDR2 is FYNNEI. CDR3: CASSEATPGQGWYEQYF.

The chain joins TRBV28 to TRBJ2-7; TCRdb's D call, TRBD2, is unchecked because there is no DNA. Looked up from germline, CDR1 is MDHEN and CDR2 is SYDVKM. This CDR3 has 15 residues. CDR3 sequence: CASSLWLAGEYEQYF.

The chain joins TRBV28 to TRBJ2-7; TCRdb reports TRBD1, a call that lacks DNA to check it against. Germline-derived CDR1 and CDR2 are MDHEN and SYDVKM. The length of the CDR3 is 14 residues. CDR3 sequence: CASTPGRPSYEQYF.

The chain joins TRBV6-2 or TRBV6-3 to TRBJ2-5; the TRBD2 assignment by TCRdb is unverifiable without DNA. The CDR3 has 15 amino acids. Germline CDR1 and CDR2: MNHEY and SVGEGT. CDR3 protein: CASSQIQRAQETQYF.

V usage is TRBV7-6 and J usage is TRBJ2-1; TCRdb selects TRBD1, and the lack of DNA leaves this call unchecked. Germline V CDR1 and CDR2: SGHVS, FNYEAQ. The CDR3 length is 14 residues. The CDR3 spells CASSRDRGFGEQFF.

The V and J genes are TRBV28 and TRBJ2-1; TCRdb designates TRBD1, a call that cannot be tested without DNA. In germline, CDR1 is MDHEN, CDR2 SYDVKM. CDR3 length: 16 residues. This chain's CDR3 is CASSSTLGPRYNEQFF. The entire variable domain, with the rest obtained from reference TRBV28 and TRBJ2-1, is as follows: DVKVTQSSRYLVKRTGEKVFLECVQDMDHENMFWYRQDPGLGLRLIYFSYDVKMKEKGDIPEGYSVSREKKERFSLILESASTNQTSMYLCASSSTLGPRYNEQFFGPGTRLTVL.

The V gene is TRBV15, the J gene TRBJ2-7; TCRdb returns TRBD1, unconfirmable since there is no DNA. Germline lookup yields CDR1 LNHNV and CDR2 YYDKDF (reference sequence). The CDR3 totals 11 residues. The CDR3 loop is CATSTGDEQYF.

The chain employs TRBV7-8 and TRBJ2-1. CDR1 and CDR2 from the germline V gene are SGHVS and FQNEAQ. The CDR3 consists of 11 residues. CDR3 amino acids: CASSLGDEQFF.